These 13 T cell receptor beta chains share one sample of origin, sequenced in a study of shared clonotypes between healthy human individuals. Only in-frame clones appear in the TCRdb table, and some are missing; sequencing was by immunoSEQ multiplex PCR. Of about 1.1 million clones in the sample, 70% to 80% are singletons; the top ten hold 0.85% to 1%. The source material was memory CD4+ T cells from PBMCs. Subset denoted: CD45RA-negative fraction. The receptor source for this set is a man aged 18 to 29 in good health. Some clones in this sample may be carry-over from other donors' samples.

The chain employs TRBV7-9 and TRBJ2-7; tentatively, D is TRBD2 (6 bases). Trimming removed 4 bases from V and 3 bases from J, with 19 bases in between. Germline-derived CDR1 and CDR2 are SEHNR and FQNEAQ (reference sequence). CDR3 length: 16 amino acids. The CDR3 reads CASSSVSGRKGYEQYF. DNA for the CDR3: TGTGCCAGCAGCTCCGTTAGTGGGAGGAAAGGCTACGAGCAGTACTTC.

The rearrangement uses TRBV5-6 and TRBJ2-4; TRBD1 agrees at 7 bases. Germline CDR1 SGHDT, CDR2 YYEEEE. The CDR3 contains 15 residues. J lost 6 bases, V lost 1 base, and 7 bases had no gene match. This chain's CDR3 is CASSLKGAVANIQYF. The CDR3 bases are TGTGCCAGCAGCTTGAAGGGGGCGGTGGCAAACATTCAGTACTTC.

This clone was counted between two and nine times. This chain joins TRBV13 and TRBJ2-1, with 7 positions matching TRBD2. This CDR3 has 16 residues. The V gene's germline CDR1 is PRHDT and CDR2 FYEKMQ (reference sequence). The junction had 6 bases not matched to a gene; V was cut back by 3 bases and J by 1 base. CDR3 in amino acids: CASSLFASGSYNEQFF. DNA of the CDR3: TGTGCCAGCAGCTTGTTCGCTAGCGGATCCTACAATGAGCAGTTCTTC.

The rearrangement joins TRBV30 to TRBJ1-2; tentatively, D is TRBD1 (5 bases). Trimming cost V 5 bases and J 7 bases, with 23 bases left between them. Germline V gives CDR1 GTSNPN, CDR2 SVGIG (reference sequence). CDR3 length equals 15 residues. CDR3 in DNA: TGTGCCTGGCAACCCATGGGGGTGGTTGGGGGTGGCTACACCTTC. As protein: CAWQPMGVVGGGYTF.

As concerns this clone: The junction differs from germline at one of its ends, possibly a read error. V is TRBV20-1 and J is TRBJ1-2; D gene unclear. This CDR3 comprises 11 residues. Germline CDR1 is DFQATT and CDR2 is SNEGSKA (reference sequence). CDR3 coding DNA: TGCAGTGCTAGAGATCCTTATGGCTACGCCTTC. It translates to CSARDPYGYAF.

The rearrangement links TRBV7-2 to TRBJ1-6; no reliable D call. Trimming took 3 bases from V and 10 from J, leaving 4 bases between them. From germline, CDR1 is SGHTA and CDR2 FQGNSA. The CDR3 is 11 amino acids. CDR3 residues: CASSLDSPLHF. CDR3 sequence (DNA): TGTGCCAGCAGCTTGGACTCACCCCTCCACTTT.

The chain is built from TRBV18 and TRBJ2-5; no firm D call. V gave up 1 base and J gave up 5 bases, with 8 bases separating them. The CDR3 totals 13 residues. CDR1 and CDR2 from the germline V gene are KGHSH and LQKENI. CDR3 nucleotide sequence: TGTGCCAGCTCACCACTAGCTGGGGAGACCCAGTACTTC. This gives the protein CASSPLAGETQYF.

This clone was seen a handful of times. The rearrangement uses TRBV5-4 and TRBJ2-3, with D possibly TRBD2 on 6 matching bases. V dropped 0 bases and J dropped 4 bases, with 12 bases sitting between them. Germline values: CDR1 SGHNT, CDR2 YYREEE (reference sequence). CDR3 length equals 15 residues. CDR3 in amino acids: CASSLGGLGADTQYF. In DNA, the CDR3 is TGTGCCAGCAGCTTGGGGGGACTCGGCGCAGATACGCAGTATTTT.

The chain joins TRBV29-1 to TRBJ2-3, with D uncertain. The CDR3 loop spans 15 amino acids. Germline V gene data show CDR1 as SQVTM and CDR2 as ANQGSEA. The ends were cut back, 5 bases at V and 0 bases at J, with 15 bases in the middle. Here the CDR3 reads CSVSSTLTSTDTQYF. The CDR3 DNA reads as TGCAGCGTTTCCTCGACTCTTACTAGCACAGATACGCAGTATTTT.

This clone has more than one count but fewer than ten. Here the CDR3 DNA reads TGTGCCTGGACCCCTTTGGGACAGGGGTCGAACCAAGAGACCCAGTACTTC. Translation gives CAWTPLGQGSNQETQYF. J is TRBJ2-5 and V is TRBV30; 10 nucleotides match TRBD1. Germline values: CDR1 GTSNPN, CDR2 SVGIG (reference sequence). V lost 4 bases and J lost 0; bases outside the gene matches: 11. The CDR3 is made up of 17 amino acids.

This chain uses TRBV5-1 with TRBJ2-3; D is possibly TRBD1 (5 bases). CDR3 length: 15 amino acids. The germline V and J ends were trimmed by 0 bases and 2 bases, with 10 bases remaining between them. Per the germline V gene, CDR1 is SGHRS and CDR2 is YFSETQ. CDR3 amino acids: CASSLDRPYTDTQYF. For the CDR3, the DNA is TGCGCCAGCAGCTTGGACAGGCCGTACACAGATACGCAGTATTTT.

The chain carries TRBV15 and TRBJ2-7; 7 nucleotides agree with TRBD1. V was clipped by 0 bases and J by 3 bases; unmatched bases: 8. Per the germline V gene, CDR1 is LNHNV and CDR2 is YYDKDF (reference sequence). The CDR3 sequence is 16 residues long. In DNA, the CDR3 is TGTGCCACCAGCAGAGATCTTGGGACAGAGATCTACGAGCAGTACTTC. Its protein product is CATSRDLGTEIYEQYF.

The chain has TRBV4-1 and TRBJ2-3; unclear D gene. Deletions cut 0 bases from V and 0 bases from J, with 10 bases between. This CDR3 is 16 amino acids long. From germline, CDR1 is MGHRA and CDR2 YSYEKL. CDR3 loop: CASSQEPGRSTDTQYF. The CDR3 DNA reads as TGCGCCAGCAGCCAAGAACCGGGCAGAAGCACAGATACGCAGTATTTT.